This T cell receptor (beta chain) comes out of a study of PD-1 blockade in classical Hodgkin lymphoma. The CDR3 contains 16 residues. The V end lost 0 bases, the J end lost 7 bases, and 16 bases lay between the germline ends. Germline values: CDR1 LGHNA, CDR2 YNFKEQ. Repertoires were generated with immunoSEQ multiplex PCR, while TCRdb's copy carries only in-frame clones and drops some. The sample has 25,000 to 35,000 clones; 70% to 75% are singletons. On this clone itself: As yet, its antigen is unknown.

Broader study findings: Healthy donors reportedly exceeded newly diagnosed patients in baseline TCR diversity.

With no exception, relapse followed autologous stem cell transplantation in all patients, and brentuximab vedotin exposure varied. The sequencing here drew on peripheral blood mononuclear cells (PBMCs), taken before the second cycle of nivolumab. This receptor was taken from a human donor with classical Hodgkin lymphoma. This chain connects TRBV4-2 to TRBJ2-1; tentative D call: TRBD1 (7 bases). The CDR3 reads CASSQEEGARLNEQFF. In DNA form, the CDR3 reads TGTGCCAGCAGCCAAGAGGAGGGGGCCCGATTAAATGAGCAGTTCTTC.